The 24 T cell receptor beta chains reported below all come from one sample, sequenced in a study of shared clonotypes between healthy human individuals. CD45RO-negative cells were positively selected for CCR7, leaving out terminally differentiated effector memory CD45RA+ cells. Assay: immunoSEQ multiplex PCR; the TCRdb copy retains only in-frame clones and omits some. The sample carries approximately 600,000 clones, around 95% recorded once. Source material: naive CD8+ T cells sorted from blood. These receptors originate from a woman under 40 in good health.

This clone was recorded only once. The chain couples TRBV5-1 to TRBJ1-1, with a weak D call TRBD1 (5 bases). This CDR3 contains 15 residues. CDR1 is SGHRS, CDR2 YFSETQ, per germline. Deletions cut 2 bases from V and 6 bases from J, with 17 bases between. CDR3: CASSLTGTPEPEAFF. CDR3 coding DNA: TGCGCCAGCAGCTTAACCGGGACCCCGGAGCCTGAAGCTTTCTTT.

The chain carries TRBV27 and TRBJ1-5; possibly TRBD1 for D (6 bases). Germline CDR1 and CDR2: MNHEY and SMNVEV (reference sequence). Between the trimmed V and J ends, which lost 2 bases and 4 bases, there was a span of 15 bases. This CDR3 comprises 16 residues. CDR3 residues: CASSLVFRGANQPQHF. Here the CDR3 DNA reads TGTGCCAGCAGTTTAGTTTTCAGGGGAGCAAATCAGCCCCAGCATTTT.

In nucleotides, the CDR3 is TGTGCCAGCAGTTTCAACAGGGAGATCACTGAGCAGTTCTTC. Its translation: CASSFNREITEQFF. The chain is built from TRBV27 and TRBJ2-1; perhaps TRBD1 as D (6 bases). CDR3 length: 14 amino acids. The germline V gene has CDR1 MNHEY and CDR2 SMNVEV (reference sequence). Trimming removed 3 bases at V and 9 bases at J, with 15 bases between.

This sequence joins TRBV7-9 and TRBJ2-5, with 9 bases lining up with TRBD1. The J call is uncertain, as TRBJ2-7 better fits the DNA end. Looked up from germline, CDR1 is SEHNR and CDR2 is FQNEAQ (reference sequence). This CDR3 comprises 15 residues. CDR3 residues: CASSFGQGRVGEQYF. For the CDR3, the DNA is TGTGCCAGCAGCTTCGGACAGGGGAGGGTTGGCGAGCAGTACTTC.

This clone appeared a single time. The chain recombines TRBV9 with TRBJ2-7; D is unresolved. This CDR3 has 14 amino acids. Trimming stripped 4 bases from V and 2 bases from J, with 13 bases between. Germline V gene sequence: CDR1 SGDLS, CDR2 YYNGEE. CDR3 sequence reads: CASSPLDGAYEQYF. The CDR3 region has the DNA TGTGCCAGCAGCCCATTAGACGGAGCCTACGAGCAGTACTTC.

The CDR3 is CANLAGQGVYEQYF. DNA of the CDR3: TGTGCCAACCTGGCCGGACAGGGGGTCTACGAGCAGTACTTC. V is TRBV2 and J is TRBJ2-7; TRBD1 aligns across 10 bases. The CDR3 loop spans 14 amino acids. Germline loops: CDR1 SNHLY, CDR2 FYNNEI. With V trimmed by 10 bases and J by 3 bases, 9 bases remained unmatched.

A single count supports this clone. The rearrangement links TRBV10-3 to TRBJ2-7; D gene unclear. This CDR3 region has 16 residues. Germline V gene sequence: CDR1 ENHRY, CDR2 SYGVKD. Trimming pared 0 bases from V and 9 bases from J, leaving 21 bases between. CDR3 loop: CAISESLSPSPGGQYF. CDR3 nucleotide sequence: TGTGCCATCAGTGAGTCTCTCTCCCCCAGTCCGGGCGGGCAGTACTTC.

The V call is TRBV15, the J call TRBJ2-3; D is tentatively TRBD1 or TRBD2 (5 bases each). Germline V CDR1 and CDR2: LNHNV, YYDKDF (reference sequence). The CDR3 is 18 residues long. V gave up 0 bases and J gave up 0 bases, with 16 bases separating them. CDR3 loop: CATSRDVRGGTSTDTQYF. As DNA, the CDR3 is TGTGCCACCAGCAGAGATGTCCGGGGCGGAACTAGCACAGATACGCAGTATTTT.

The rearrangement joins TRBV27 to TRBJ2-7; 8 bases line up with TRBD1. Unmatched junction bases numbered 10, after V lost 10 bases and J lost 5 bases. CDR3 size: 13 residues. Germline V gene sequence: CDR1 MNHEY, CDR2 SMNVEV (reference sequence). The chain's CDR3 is CATHGQGVNEQYF. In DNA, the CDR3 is TGTGCCACCCACGGACAGGGCGTTAACGAGCAGTACTTC.

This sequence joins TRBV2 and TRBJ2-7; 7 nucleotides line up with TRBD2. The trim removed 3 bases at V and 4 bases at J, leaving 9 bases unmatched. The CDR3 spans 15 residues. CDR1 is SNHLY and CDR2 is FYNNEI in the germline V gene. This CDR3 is CASSEEKREGYEQYF. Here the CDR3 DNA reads TGTGCCAGCAGTGAGGAGAAGCGGGAAGGGTACGAGCAGTACTTC.

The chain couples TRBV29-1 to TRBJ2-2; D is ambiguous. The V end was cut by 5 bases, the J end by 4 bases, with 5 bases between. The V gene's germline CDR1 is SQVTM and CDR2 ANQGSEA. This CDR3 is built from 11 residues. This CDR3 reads CSVHFTGELFF. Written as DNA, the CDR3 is TGCAGCGTTCACTTCACCGGGGAGCTGTTTTTT.

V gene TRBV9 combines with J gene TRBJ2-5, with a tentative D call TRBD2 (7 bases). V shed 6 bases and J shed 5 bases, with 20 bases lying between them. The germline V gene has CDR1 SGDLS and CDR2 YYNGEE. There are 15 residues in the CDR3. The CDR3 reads CASTPGEGGGETQYF. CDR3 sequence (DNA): TGTGCCAGCACCCCCGGCGAGGGGGGAGGGGAGACCCAGTACTTC.

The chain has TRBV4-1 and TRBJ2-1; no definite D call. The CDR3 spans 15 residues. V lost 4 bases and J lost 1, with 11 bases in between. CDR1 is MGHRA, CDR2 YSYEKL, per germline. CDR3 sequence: CASSPNRVSYNEQFF. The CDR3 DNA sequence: TGCGCCAGCAGCCCGAATCGCGTTTCCTACAATGAGCAGTTCTTC.

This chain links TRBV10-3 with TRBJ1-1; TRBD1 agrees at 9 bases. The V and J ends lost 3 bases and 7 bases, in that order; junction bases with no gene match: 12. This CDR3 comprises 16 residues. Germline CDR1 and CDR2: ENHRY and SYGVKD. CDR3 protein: CAISDRPGQGDVEAFF. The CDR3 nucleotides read TGTGCCATCAGTGATCGACCGGGACAGGGCGATGTTGAAGCTTTCTTT.

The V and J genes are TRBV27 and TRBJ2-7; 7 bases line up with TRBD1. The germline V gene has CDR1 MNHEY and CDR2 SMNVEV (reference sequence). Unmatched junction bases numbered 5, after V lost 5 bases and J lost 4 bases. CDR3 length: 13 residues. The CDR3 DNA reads TGTGCCAGCAGTCCTACGGACAGGTACGAGCAGTACTTC. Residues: CASSPTDRYEQYF.

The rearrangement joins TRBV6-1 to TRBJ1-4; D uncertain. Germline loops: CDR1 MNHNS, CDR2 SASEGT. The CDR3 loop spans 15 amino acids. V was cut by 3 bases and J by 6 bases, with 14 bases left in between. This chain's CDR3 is CASSDLGFDHEKLFF. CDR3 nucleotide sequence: TGTGCCAGCAGTGACCTGGGATTTGACCATGAAAAACTGTTTTTT.

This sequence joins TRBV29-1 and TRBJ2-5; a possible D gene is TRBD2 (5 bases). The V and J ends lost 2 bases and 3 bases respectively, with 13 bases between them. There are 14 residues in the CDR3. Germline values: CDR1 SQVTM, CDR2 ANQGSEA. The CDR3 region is CSVESVLGEETQYF. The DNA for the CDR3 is TGCAGCGTTGAAAGTGTGCTGGGAGAAGAGACCCAGTACTTC.

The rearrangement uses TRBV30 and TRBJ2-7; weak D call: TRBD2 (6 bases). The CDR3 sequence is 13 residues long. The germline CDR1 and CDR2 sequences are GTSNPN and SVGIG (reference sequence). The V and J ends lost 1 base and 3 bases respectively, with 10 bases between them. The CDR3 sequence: CAWSGRGFYEQYF. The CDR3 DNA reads TGTGCCTGGAGTGGGAGGGGCTTCTACGAGCAGTACTTC.

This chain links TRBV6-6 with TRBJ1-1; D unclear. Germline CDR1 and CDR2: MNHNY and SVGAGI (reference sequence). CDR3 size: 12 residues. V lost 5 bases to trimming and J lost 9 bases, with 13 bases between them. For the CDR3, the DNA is TGTGCCAGCAGTCCTGACACCGAAAAAGCTTTCTTT. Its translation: CASSPDTEKAFF.

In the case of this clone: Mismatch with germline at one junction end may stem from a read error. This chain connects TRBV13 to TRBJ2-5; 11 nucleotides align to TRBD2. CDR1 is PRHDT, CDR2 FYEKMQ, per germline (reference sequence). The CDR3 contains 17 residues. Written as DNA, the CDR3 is TGTGCCAGCAGCCTAGGGACTAGCGGAAGCAGTGGTGAGACCCAGTACTTC. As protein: CASSLGTSGSSGETQYF. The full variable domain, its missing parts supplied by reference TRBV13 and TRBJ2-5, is AAGVIQSPRHLIKEKRETATLKCYPIPRHDTVYWYQQGPGQDPQFLISFYEKMQSDKGSIPDRFSAQQFSDYHSELNMSSLELGDSALYFCASSLGTSGSSGETQYFGPGTRLLVL.

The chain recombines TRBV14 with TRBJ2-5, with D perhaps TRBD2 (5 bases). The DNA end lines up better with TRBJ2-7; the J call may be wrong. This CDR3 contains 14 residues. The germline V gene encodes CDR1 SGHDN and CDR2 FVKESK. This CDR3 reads CASSQVPGTHEQYF. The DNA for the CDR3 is TGTGCCAGCAGCCAAGTTCCGGGAACCCACGAGCAGTACTTC.

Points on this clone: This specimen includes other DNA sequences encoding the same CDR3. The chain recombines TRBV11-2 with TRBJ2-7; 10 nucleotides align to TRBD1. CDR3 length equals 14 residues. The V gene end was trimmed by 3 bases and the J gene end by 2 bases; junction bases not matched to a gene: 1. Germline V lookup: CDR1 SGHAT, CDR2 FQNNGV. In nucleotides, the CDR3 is TGTGCCAGCAGCTTCGGGACAGGGGCCTACGAGCAGTACTTC. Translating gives CASSFGTGAYEQYF.

CDR3 sequence (DNA): TGTGCCAGCAGCCAAGCTATATGGGATGAGCAGTTCTTC. This codes for CASSQAIWDEQFF. The chain couples TRBV14 to TRBJ2-1; D not certain. Germline V gene data show CDR1 as SGHDN and CDR2 as FVKESK. The V end was cut by 1 base, the J end by 8 bases, with 9 bases between. The CDR3 sequence is 13 residues long.

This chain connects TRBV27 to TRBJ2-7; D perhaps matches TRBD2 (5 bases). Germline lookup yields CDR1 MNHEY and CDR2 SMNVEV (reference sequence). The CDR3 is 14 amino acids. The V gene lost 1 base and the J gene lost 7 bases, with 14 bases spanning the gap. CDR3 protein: CASSLYGNDGEQYF. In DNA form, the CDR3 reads TGTGCCAGCAGTTTATACGGGAACGACGGGGAGCAGTACTTC.